This TCR beta chain was retrieved from a study of blood T cell repertoires in COVID-19. Study context: Acute and convalescent COVID-19 specimens originated in the United States, Italy and Spain. T cells, B-cell-depleted T cells, or PBMCs supplied cDNA or gDNA.

With 3 bases clipped from V and 1 base from J, the junction kept 3 bases outside the gene matches. This CDR3 is 14 amino acids long. Looked up from germline, CDR1 is SGHRS and CDR2 is YFSETQ. The authors' processing: Nucleated cell counts were estimated from reference gene primer amplification. Some clones are missing from TCRdb's copy, which holds only in-frame ones; the method was immunoSEQ multiplex PCR. That table furnishes V, J and clone size, whereas the DNA furnished D and trimming. This repertoire shows under 250,000 clones, approximately 83% found once; its top ten account for roughly 3%. The sample was peripheral blood. The sequence came from a young woman who had recovered from COVID-19. This rearrangement joins TRBV5-1 to TRBJ1-1; 7 nucleotides align to TRBD1. The CDR3 DNA sequence: TGCGCCAGCAGCTCCGGGACAGCGAACACTGAAGCTTTCTTT. This encodes CASSSGTANTEAFF.